This TCR beta chain was found in a study of cytomegalovirus exposure and HLA in healthy donors. Background on the study: HLA-typed donors were the source of about 85 million unique TCRs, which an early data release held.

About this clone: Its antigen is currently unknown.

60 Vbeta and 13 Jbeta primers were used in PCR. The assay was immunoSEQ multiplex PCR, and TCRdb's table has in-frame clones only and misses some. The data contain approximately 150,000 clones, roughly 80% of them singletons. General study results and limits: As a later analysis revealed, the rate of TCR association differed by HLA locus, with DRB1 most and HLA-C fewest. Cytomegalovirus-associated status was assigned to 150 to 200 TCR beta chains.

Donors were ostensibly healthy at sampling, although undocumented immune exposures were probable. V gave up 2 bases and J gave up 3 bases; unmatched junction bases: 9. Germline V gene sequence: CDR1 MDHEN, CDR2 SYDVKM. CDR3 length: 16 residues. The gene calls are TRBV28 and TRBJ2-7; 8 bases are a match to TRBD1. This sequence was found in a young man in good health and CMV-seropositive. The specimen was PBMCs. The CDR3 loop is CASSLAWGQEDYEQYF. The DNA for the CDR3 is TGTGCCAGCAGTTTAGCTTGGGGACAGGAGGACTACGAGCAGTACTTC.